The 15 T cell receptor beta chains below were found in one sample sequenced in a study of blood T cell repertoires in COVID-19. The repertoire was sequenced with immunoSEQ multiplex PCR; TCRdb's copy has only in-frame clones and lacks some. The data hold 250,000 to 350,000 clones, with roughly 83% observed a single time. Sequencing was carried out using peripheral blood. The receptor source for this set is a human donor with COVID-19, enrolled during active disease. The donor label of this sample is uncertain.

The chain uses TRBV28 and TRBJ2-1; 10 bases match TRBD2. Per the germline V gene, CDR1 is MDHEN and CDR2 is SYDVKM. This CDR3 is built from 16 residues. The J segment lost 6 bases and the V segment lost 4 bases, leaving 9 bases of the junction unmatched. CDR3 DNA sequence: TGTGCCAGCAGTTCTAGCGGGAGCGTCCCCTCCAATGAGCAGTTCTTC. This gives the protein CASSSSGSVPSNEQFF.

The CDR3 nucleotides are TGTGCCAGCAGTTTGGCGGGACGGAGCACAGATACGCAGTATTTT. Residues: CASSLAGRSTDTQYF. The V call is TRBV27, the J call TRBJ2-3; D possibly corresponds to TRBD2 (6 bases). The CDR3 has 15 amino acids. Germline values: CDR1 MNHEY, CDR2 SMNVEV (reference sequence). V lost 3 bases and J 0 bases, leaving 10 bases between the germline ends.

This clone was seen a handful of times. This rearrangement joins TRBV18 to TRBJ2-7, with 9 positions matching TRBD2. Germline V gene lookup returns CDR1 KGHSH and CDR2 LQKENI. The junction had 3 bases not matched to a gene; V was cut back by 3 bases and J by 6 bases. The CDR3 runs 13 residues. CDR3 sequence (DNA): TGTGCCAGCTCACCGGGACTAGCTGGCGAGCAGTACTTC. It codes for CASSPGLAGEQYF.

The genes are TRBV2 and TRBJ1-1; maybe TRBD1 (5 bases). CDR3 length equals 14 residues. V dropped 1 base and J dropped 3 bases, with 9 bases sitting between them. The germline V gene encodes CDR1 SNHLY and CDR2 FYNNEI. CDR3 in amino acids: CASSEGGSYTEAFF. In DNA form, the CDR3 reads TGTGCCAGCAGTGAAGGGGGCAGTTACACTGAAGCTTTCTTT. The variable domain in full, completed from reference TRBV2 and TRBJ1-1, reads EPEVTQTPSHQVTQMGQEVILRCVPISNHLYFYWYRQILGQKVEFLVSFYNNEISEKSEIFDDQFSVERPDGSNFTLKIRSTKLEDSAMYFCASSEGGSYTEAFFGQGTRLTVV.

V usage is TRBV28 and J usage is TRBJ1-4; D is unresolved. The germline CDR1 and CDR2 sequences are MDHEN and SYDVKM. Trimming pared 5 bases from V and 0 bases from J, leaving 13 bases between. This CDR3 region has 16 residues. The CDR3 nucleotides read TGTGCCAGCAGTAATCCCGGGAGGGCAACTAATGAAAAACTGTTTTTT. Its protein product is CASSNPGRATNEKLFF.

This rearrangement joins TRBV6-5 to TRBJ2-7, with a weak D call TRBD1 (6 bases). This CDR3 comprises 13 residues. V was cut by 6 bases and J by 3 bases, with 12 bases left in between. Germline CDR1 MNHEY, CDR2 SVGAGI. CDR3 bases: TGTGCCAGCAGCATGGGACACTTCTACGAGCAGTACTTC. It translates to CASSMGHFYEQYF.

In this sample, this clone turned up once. The chain employs TRBV6-5 and TRBJ1-3, with D possibly TRBD1 on 5 matching bases. CDR1 MNHEY and CDR2 SVGAGI come from the germline V gene. Trimming removed 6 bases at V and 0 bases at J, with 12 bases between. The CDR3 has 15 residues. The chain's CDR3 is CASSRSGFSGNTIYF. CDR3 sequence (DNA): TGTGCCAGCAGCAGATCAGGGTTCTCTGGAAACACCATATATTTT.

V gene TRBV19 combines with J gene TRBJ1-5, with a tentative D call TRBD1 (5 bases). Trimming removed 2 bases at V and 0 bases at J, with 11 bases between. The CDR3 has 16 residues. Germline CDR1 and CDR2: LNHDA and SQIVND (reference sequence). DNA for the CDR3: TGTGCCAGTAGTATATCGGGGGGGAATAGCAATCAGCCCCAGCATTTT. Encoded protein: CASSISGGNSNQPQHF.

This sequence joins TRBV28 and TRBJ2-3; 9 bases fit TRBD2. V dropped 5 bases and J dropped 3; count of bases not matched to a gene: 12. CDR1 MDHEN and CDR2 SYDVKM come from the germline V gene. There are 17 residues in the CDR3. DNA of the CDR3: TGTGCCAGCAGTCTCCCAGCCCCAGCGGGAGGTACAGATACGCAGTATTTT. Translated: CASSLPAPAGGTDTQYF.

The V gene is TRBV9, the J gene TRBJ1-3; weak D call: TRBD1 (5 bases). CDR1 is SGDLS, CDR2 YYNGEE, per germline. Trimming took 0 bases from V and 2 from J, leaving 12 bases between them. The CDR3 loop spans 16 amino acids. CDR3 region: CASSVDPGQAGNTIYF. CDR3 nucleotide sequence: TGTGCCAGCAGCGTAGATCCAGGGCAGGCTGGAAACACCATATATTTT. Complete variable domain (other parts from reference TRBV9 and TRBJ1-3): DSGVTQTPKHLITATGQRVTLRCSPRSGDLSVYWYQQSLDQGLQFLIQYYNGEERAKGNILERFSAQQFPDLHSELNLSSLELGDSALYFCASSVDPGQAGNTIYFGEGSWLTVV.

The rearrangement joins TRBV7-2 to TRBJ1-1; no clear D gene. Per germline, CDR1 SGHTA and CDR2 FQGNSA. V was pared by 2 bases and J by 3 bases, with 10 bases between. The CDR3 is 14 amino acids. The CDR3 nucleotides read TGTGCCAGCAGCTTACGGGCGAGGGACACTGAAGCTTTCTTT. Translation: CASSLRARDTEAFF.

The chain couples TRBV19 to TRBJ1-2; D not resolved. In germline, CDR1 is LNHDA, CDR2 SQIVND (reference sequence). CDR3 length: 13 residues. The V and J ends lost 6 bases and 2 bases respectively, with 10 bases between them. CDR3 nucleotide sequence: TGTGCCAGTAGCCCGGGGTGGAACTATGGCTACACCTTC. It specifies CASSPGWNYGYTF.

The chain employs TRBV3-1 (or the pseudogene TRBV3-2) and TRBJ1-4; 9 bases align to TRBD1. Germline V gene lookup returns CDR1 LGHDT and CDR2 YNNKEL (reference sequence). The CDR3 length is 16 residues. The V segment lost 3 bases and the J segment 7 bases; nucleotides outside the gene matches: 9. The CDR3 protein is CASSQGNRGRSEKLFF. The CDR3 DNA sequence: TGTGCCAGCAGCCAGGGGAACAGGGGGCGTAGTGAAAAACTGTTTTTT.

The rearrangement uses TRBV4-3 and TRBJ1-2; D remains unclear. The CDR3 runs 13 residues. Trimming stripped 0 bases from V and 4 bases from J, with 6 bases between. CDR1 and CDR2 (germline): LGHNA, YSLEER. The CDR3 DNA reads TGCGCCAGCAGCCAAGAAGTCAGCTATGGCTACACCTTC. Residues: CASSQEVSYGYTF.

The chain joins TRBV6-5 to TRBJ1-1; possible D gene TRBD1, 5 bases. CDR1 is MNHEY and CDR2 is SVGAGI in the germline V gene. The CDR3 totals 13 residues. Trimming removed 2 bases at V and 11 bases at J, with 15 bases between. CDR3 DNA sequence: TGTGCCAGCAGTTACGGGGCAGGGCCCGCGGCTTTCTTT. Protein product: CASSYGAGPAAFF.